This T cell receptor beta chain was captured in a study of T-cell reconstitution after alpha-beta-depleted transplantation in children (dated by TCRdb to about 2016). Notes on the research overall: Using TCR repertoire profiling, the study quantitatively followed how T-cell immune reconstitution unfolded in children after TCRalphabeta/CD19-depleted allogeneic hematopoietic cell transplantation.

The CDR3 runs 14 residues from the cysteine to the phenylalanine. The read is trimmed to its CDR3 DNA, 42 bases read in frame from base 1. V trim: 7 bases; J trim: 7 bases; unmatched bases: 9. The library relied on PCR. The instrument was an Illumina HiSeq 2500. To normalize quantification of the TCRbeta repertoire, the TCR libraries were built with molecular barcoding that relied on unique molecular identifiers. Clones were called with MiXCR by TCRdb after fastp trimmed the public reads at Q25, and only in-frame beta chains were retained. Here each entry gathers all rows of one CDR3 protein and keeps the most common genes and DNA. The sample table contains roughly 500,000 distinct CDR3 sequences; only one count was recorded for around 12% of them. The ten largest make up around 6.1% of the sample. The sample holds many counts of this clonotype. Its target antigen remains unknown. Base-call qualities are not available, and no considerably larger clone is one nucleotide away.

The clonotype originates from a human donor who donated a stem cell graft to a child with combined immunodeficiency. The specimen comprised PBMCs from the stem cell graft donor, sampled from the stem cell graft. The V and J genes are TRBV12-3 or TRBV12-4 and TRBJ2-1; 8 of the junction bases match TRBD2. The CDR3 region reads CASIYGGGSNEQFF. The bases are TGTGCCAGCATCTATGGCGGGGGGTCAAATGAGCAGTTCTTC.